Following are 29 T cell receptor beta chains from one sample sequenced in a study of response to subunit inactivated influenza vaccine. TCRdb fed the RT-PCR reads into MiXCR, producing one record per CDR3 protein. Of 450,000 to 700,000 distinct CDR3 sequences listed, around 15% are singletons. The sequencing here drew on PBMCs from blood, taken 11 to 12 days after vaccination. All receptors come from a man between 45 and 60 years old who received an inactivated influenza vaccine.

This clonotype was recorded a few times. Here the CDR3 DNA reads TGCAGTGCTAGACCGGGACTAGCGGGAGGAGAGACCCAGTACTTC. This gives the protein CSARPGLAGGETQYF. This chain uses TRBV20-1 with TRBJ2-5; 15 bases are shared with TRBD2. The CDR3 has 15 residues. J gave up 4 bases and V 2 bases, and 2 bases lay outside the gene matches. Germline CDR1 reads DFQATT; CDR2 reads SNEGSKA (reference sequence).

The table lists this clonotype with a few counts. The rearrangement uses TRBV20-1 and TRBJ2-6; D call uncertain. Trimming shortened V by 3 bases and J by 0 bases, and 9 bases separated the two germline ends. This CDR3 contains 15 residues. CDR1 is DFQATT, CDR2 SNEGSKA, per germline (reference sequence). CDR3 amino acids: CSASFASSGANVLTF. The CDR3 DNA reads TGCAGTGCTAGTTTCGCTTCCTCTGGGGCCAACGTCCTGACTTTC.

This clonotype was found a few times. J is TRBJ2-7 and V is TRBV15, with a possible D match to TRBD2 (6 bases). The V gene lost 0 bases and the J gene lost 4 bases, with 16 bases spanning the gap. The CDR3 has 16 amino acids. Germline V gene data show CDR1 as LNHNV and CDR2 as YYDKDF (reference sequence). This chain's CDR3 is CATSRDRIDGSYEQYF. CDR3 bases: TGTGCCACCAGCAGAGATCGTATTGACGGGAGTTACGAGCAGTACTTC.

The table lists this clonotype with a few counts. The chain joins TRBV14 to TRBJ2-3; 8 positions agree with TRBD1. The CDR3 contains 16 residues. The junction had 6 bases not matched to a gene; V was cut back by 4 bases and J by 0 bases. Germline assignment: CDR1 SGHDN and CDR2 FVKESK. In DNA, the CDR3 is TGTGCCAGCAGCCCGTACAGGGGGTCTAGCACAGATACGCAGTATTTT. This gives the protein CASSPYRGSSTDTQYF.

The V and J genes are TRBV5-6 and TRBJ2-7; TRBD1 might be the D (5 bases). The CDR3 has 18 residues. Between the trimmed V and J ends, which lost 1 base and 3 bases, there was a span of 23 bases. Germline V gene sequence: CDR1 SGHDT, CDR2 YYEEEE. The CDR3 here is CASSLWGRLRGLNYEQYF. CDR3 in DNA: TGTGCCAGCAGCTTGTGGGGCAGGCTAAGAGGTTTAAACTACGAGCAGTACTTC.

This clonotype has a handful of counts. CDR3 sequence (DNA): TGTGCCAGCAGCTTAGATGGGGTCTCTGGAAACACCATATATTTT. Translation: CASSLDGVSGNTIYF. This chain joins TRBV7-2 and TRBJ1-3; D gene ambiguous. CDR3 length: 15 residues. V lost 1 base, J lost 0 bases, and 7 bases lay in between. The germline CDR1 and CDR2 sequences are SGHTA and FQGNSA.

The CDR3 region has the DNA TGCAGCGTTGGGGAAGGGCGAGTAAATTCACCCCTCCACTTT. This gives the protein CSVGEGRVNSPLHF. The chain links TRBV29-1 to TRBJ1-6; no firm D call. Germline V gene lookup returns CDR1 SQVTM and CDR2 ANQGSEA. CDR3 length: 14 amino acids. The germline V and J ends were trimmed by 4 bases and 7 bases, with 14 bases remaining between them.

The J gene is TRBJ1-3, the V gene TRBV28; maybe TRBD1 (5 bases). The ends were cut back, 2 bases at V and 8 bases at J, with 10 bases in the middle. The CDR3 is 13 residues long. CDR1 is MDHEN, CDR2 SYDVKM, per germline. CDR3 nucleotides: TGTGCCAGCAGTTTAGCAGGGATGGACACCATATATTTT. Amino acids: CASSLAGMDTIYF.

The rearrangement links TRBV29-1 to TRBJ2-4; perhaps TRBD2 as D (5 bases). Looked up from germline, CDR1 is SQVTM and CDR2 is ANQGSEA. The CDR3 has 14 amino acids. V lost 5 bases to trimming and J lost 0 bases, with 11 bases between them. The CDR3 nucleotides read TGCAGCGTTCGGGCGGGCCAAGCCAAAAACATTCAGTACTTC. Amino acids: CSVRAGQAKNIQYF.

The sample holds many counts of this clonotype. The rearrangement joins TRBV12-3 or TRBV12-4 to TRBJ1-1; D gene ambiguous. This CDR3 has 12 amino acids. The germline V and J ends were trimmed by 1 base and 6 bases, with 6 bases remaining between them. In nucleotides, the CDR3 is TGTGCCAGCAGTTTAGTGCGGGCTGAAGCTTTCTTT. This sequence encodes CASSLVRAEAFF.

CDR3 coding DNA: TGTGCCAGCTCACCTTCGGACAGGGTTAGCTCCTACAATGAGCAGTTCTTC. It yields the protein CASSPSDRVSSYNEQFF. The gene calls are TRBV18 and TRBJ2-1, with 8 bases fitting TRBD1. J was trimmed by 0 bases and V by 3 bases; bases with no gene match: 7. This CDR3 comprises 17 residues. Germline V gene sequence: CDR1 KGHSH, CDR2 LQKENI. The full variable domain, in which reference TRBV18 and TRBJ2-1 provide the parts outside the CDR3, is NAGVMQNPRHLVRRRGQEARLRCSPMKGHSHVYWYRQLPEEGLKFMVYLQKENIIDESGMPKERFSAEFPKEGPSILRIQQVVRGDSAAYFCASSPSDRVSSYNEQFFGPGTRLTVL.

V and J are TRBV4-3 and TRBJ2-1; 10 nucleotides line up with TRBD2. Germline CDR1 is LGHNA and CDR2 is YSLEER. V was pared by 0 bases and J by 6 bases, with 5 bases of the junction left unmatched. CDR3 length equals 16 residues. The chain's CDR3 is CASSQDLAGASNEQFF. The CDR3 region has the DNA TGCGCCAGCAGCCAAGATCTAGCGGGAGCGAGCAATGAGCAGTTCTTC.

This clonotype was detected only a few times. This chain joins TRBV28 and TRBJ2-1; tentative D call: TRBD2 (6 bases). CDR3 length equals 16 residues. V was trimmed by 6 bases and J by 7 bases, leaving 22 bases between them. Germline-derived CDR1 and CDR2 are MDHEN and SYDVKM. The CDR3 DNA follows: TGTGCCAGCAGCCCCCCCTTAGGGTCAGGAGGGAATGAGCAGTTCTTC. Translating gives CASSPPLGSGGNEQFF. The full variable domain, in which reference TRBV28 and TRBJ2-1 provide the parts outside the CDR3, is DVKVTQSSRYLVKRTGEKVFLECVQDMDHENMFWYRQDPGLGLRLIYFSYDVKMKEKGDIPEGYSVSREKKERFSLILESASTNQTSMYLCASSPPLGSGGNEQFFGPGTRLTVL.

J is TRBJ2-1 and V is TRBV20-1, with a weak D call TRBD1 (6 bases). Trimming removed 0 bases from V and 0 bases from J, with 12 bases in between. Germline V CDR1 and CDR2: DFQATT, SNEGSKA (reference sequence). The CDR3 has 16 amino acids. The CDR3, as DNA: TGCAGTGCTAGAGATTGGCAGGGGAACTCCTACAATGAGCAGTTCTTC. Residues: CSARDWQGNSYNEQFF.

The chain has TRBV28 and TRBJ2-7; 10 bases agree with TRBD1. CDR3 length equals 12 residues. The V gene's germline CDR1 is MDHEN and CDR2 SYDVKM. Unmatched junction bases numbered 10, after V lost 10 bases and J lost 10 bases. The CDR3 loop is CATQTGTGEQYF. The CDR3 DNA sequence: TGTGCCACCCAGACCGGGACAGGGGAACAGTACTTC. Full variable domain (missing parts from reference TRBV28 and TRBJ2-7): DVKVTQSSRYLVKRTGEKVFLECVQDMDHENMFWYRQDPGLGLRLIYFSYDVKMKEKGDIPEGYSVSREKKERFSLILESASTNQTSMYLCATQTGTGEQYFGPGTRLTVT.

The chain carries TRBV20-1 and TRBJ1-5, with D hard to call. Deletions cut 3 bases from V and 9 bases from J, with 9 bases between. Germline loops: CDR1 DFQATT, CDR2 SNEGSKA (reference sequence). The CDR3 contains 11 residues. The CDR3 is CSARSEGPQHF. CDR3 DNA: TGCAGTGCTAGGAGCGAGGGGCCCCAGCATTTT.

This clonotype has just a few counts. For the CDR3, the DNA is TGTGCCAGCAGCCCAGAGTCGTTCGGCCCGCTGGGCTATGGCTACACCTTC. Its translation is CASSPESFGPLGYGYTF. The chain couples TRBV7-2 to TRBJ1-2, with D hard to call. CDR3 length equals 17 residues. The V end was cut by 5 bases, the J end by 4 bases, with 23 bases between. Germline V lookup: CDR1 SGHTA, CDR2 FQGNSA.

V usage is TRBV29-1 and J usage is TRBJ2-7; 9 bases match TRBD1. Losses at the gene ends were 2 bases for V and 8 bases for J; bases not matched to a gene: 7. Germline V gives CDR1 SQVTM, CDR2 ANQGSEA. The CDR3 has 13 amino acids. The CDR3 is CSVEPTGGSKQYF. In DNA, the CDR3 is TGCAGCGTTGAACCTACAGGGGGCTCAAAGCAGTACTTC.

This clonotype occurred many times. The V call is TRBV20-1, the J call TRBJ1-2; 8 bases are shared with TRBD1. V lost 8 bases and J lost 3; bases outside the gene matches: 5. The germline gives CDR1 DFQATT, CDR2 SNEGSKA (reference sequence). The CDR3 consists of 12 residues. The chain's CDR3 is CSSDRGYYGYTF. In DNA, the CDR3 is TGCAGTTCCGACAGGGGCTACTATGGCTACACCTTC.

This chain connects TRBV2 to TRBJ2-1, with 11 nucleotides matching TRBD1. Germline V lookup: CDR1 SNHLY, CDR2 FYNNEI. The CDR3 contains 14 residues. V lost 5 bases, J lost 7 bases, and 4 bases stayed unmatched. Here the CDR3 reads CASSWTGGGNEQFF. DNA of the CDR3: TGTGCCAGCAGTTGGACAGGGGGCGGGAATGAGCAGTTCTTC.

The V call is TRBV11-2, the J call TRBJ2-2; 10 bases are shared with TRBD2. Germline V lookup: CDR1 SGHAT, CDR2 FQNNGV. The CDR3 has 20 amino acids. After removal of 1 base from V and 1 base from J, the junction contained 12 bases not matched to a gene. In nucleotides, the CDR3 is TGTGCCAGCAGCTTAGTTTCCTCCTGGACTAGCGGTTTGAACACCGGGGAGCTGTTTTTT. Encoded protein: CASSLVSSWTSGLNTGELFF.

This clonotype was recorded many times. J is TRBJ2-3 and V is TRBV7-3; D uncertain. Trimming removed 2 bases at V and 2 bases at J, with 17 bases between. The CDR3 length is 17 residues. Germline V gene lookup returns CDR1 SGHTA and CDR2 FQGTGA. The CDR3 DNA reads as TGTGCCAGCAGCTTACCTCGGCCGACTCAAATCACAGATACGCAGTATTTT. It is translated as CASSLPRPTQITDTQYF.

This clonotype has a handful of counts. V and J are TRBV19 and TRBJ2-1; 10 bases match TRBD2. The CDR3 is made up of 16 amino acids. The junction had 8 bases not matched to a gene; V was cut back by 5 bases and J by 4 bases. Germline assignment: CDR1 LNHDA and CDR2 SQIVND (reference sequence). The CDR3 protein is CASSSQAGGTYNEQFF. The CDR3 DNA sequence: TGTGCCAGTAGTTCCCAAGCGGGGGGGACGTACAATGAGCAGTTCTTC.

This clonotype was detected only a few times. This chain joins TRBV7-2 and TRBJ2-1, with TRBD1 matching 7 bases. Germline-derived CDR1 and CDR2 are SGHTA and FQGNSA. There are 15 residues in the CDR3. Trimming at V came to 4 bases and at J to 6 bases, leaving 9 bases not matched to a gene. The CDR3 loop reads CASSSRDRKGNEQFF. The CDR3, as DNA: TGTGCCAGCAGCTCCCGGGACAGAAAGGGCAATGAGCAGTTCTTC.

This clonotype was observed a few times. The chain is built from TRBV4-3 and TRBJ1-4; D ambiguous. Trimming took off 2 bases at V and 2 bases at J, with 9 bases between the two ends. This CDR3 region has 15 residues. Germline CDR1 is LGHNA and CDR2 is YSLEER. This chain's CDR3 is CASSQTRATNEKLFF. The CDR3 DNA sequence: TGCGCCAGCAGCCAAACCCGGGCGACTAATGAAAAACTGTTTTTT.

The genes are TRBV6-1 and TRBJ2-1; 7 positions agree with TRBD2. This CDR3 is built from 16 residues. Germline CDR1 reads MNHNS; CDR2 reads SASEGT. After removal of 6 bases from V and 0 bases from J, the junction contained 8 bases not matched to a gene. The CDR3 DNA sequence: TGTGCCAGCAGCCCTGGGACTACCCACTCCTACAATGAGCAGTTCTTC. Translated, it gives CASSPGTTHSYNEQFF.

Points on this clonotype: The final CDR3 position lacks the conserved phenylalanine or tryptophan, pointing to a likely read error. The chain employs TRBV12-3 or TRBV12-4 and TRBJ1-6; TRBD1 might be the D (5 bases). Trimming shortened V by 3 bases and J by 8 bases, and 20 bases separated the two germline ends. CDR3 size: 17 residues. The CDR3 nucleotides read TGTGCCAGCAGTTTTCGGGGCACCCTCTTTATAGATTCACCCCTCCACTCT. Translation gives CASSFRGTLFIDSPLHS.

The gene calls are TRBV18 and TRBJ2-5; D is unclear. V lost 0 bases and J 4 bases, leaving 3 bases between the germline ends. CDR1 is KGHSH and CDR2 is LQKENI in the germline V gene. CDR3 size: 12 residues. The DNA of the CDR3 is TGTGCCAGCTCACCACCCCCAGAGACCCAGTACTTC. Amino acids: CASSPPPETQYF.

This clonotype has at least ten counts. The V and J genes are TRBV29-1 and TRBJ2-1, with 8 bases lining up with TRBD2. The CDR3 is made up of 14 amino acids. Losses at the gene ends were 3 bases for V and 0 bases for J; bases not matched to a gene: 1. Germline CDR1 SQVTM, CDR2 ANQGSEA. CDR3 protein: CSVEAGGSYNEQFF. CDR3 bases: TGCAGCGTTGAGGCGGGGGGCTCCTACAATGAGCAGTTCTTC.